One and the same sample provided the 15 T cell receptor beta chains below, sequenced in a study of cytomegalovirus exposure and HLA in healthy donors. PCR primers comprised 60 Vbeta and 13 Jbeta primers. Sequencing was performed with immunoSEQ multiplex PCR; in TCRdb, only in-frame clones are kept and a portion is missing. The sample contains roughly 99,000 clones, about 79% of which appear only once. The source material was PBMCs. The receptors come from a male donor in good health and CMV-seropositive.

In DNA, the CDR3 is TGTGCCAGCAGCTTCGGGCAGGGGGTACTAAGTACTGAAGCTTTCTTT. It specifies CASSFGQGVLSTEAFF. V gene TRBV5-4 combines with J gene TRBJ1-1; 7 bases align to TRBD1. V trimming: 2 bases; J trimming: 5 bases; junction bases outside the gene matches: 12. The CDR3 spans 16 residues. CDR1 is SGHNT, CDR2 YYREEE, per germline (reference sequence).

The V and J genes are TRBV14 and TRBJ2-3; D not certain. The length of the CDR3 is 15 residues. Between the trimmed V and J ends, which lost 1 base and 0 bases, there was a span of 8 bases. CDR1 is SGHDN, CDR2 FVKESK, per germline. CDR3 residues: CASSQGLHSTDTQYF. CDR3 DNA: TGTGCCAGCAGCCAAGGACTGCACAGCACAGATACGCAGTATTTT. Combining the CDR3 with reference TRBV14 and TRBJ2-3 gives the whole variable domain EAGVTQFPSHSVIEKGQTVTLRCDPISGHDNLYWYRRVMGKEIKFLLHFVKESKQDESGMPNNRFLAERTGGTYSTLKVQPAELEDSGVYFCASSQGLHSTDTQYFGPGTRLTVL.

V and J are TRBV7-9 and TRBJ1-2, with TRBD1 matching over 9 bases. This CDR3 region has 14 residues. With V trimmed by 2 bases and J by 6 bases, 4 bases remained unmatched. The germline CDR1 and CDR2 sequences are SEHNR and FQNEAQ (reference sequence). This CDR3 reads CASSLNRGRDGYTF. The CDR3 DNA reads TGTGCCAGCAGCTTAAACAGGGGGCGCGATGGCTACACCTTC.

The genes are TRBV15 and TRBJ1-5; the D gene is possibly TRBD1 (6 bases). The CDR3 has 15 residues. Between the trimmed V and J ends, which lost 0 bases and 5 bases, there was a span of 11 bases. Germline V lookup: CDR1 LNHNV, CDR2 YYDKDF (reference sequence). The CDR3 DNA reads TGTGCCACCAGCAGAGATTCTGGACAGTATCAGCCCCAGCATTTT. It encodes CATSRDSGQYQPQHF.

This clone appeared once. The chain uses TRBV27 and TRBJ2-1; D is perhaps TRBD1 (5 bases). Germline lookup yields CDR1 MNHEY and CDR2 SMNVEV (reference sequence). The CDR3 length is 14 residues. The V end lost 7 bases, the J end lost 2 bases, and 12 bases lay between the germline ends. DNA for the CDR3: TGTGCCAGCAATAGAGACAGCACCTACAATGAGCAGTTCTTC. Residues: CASNRDSTYNEQFF.

This clone has just one count. The J gene is TRBJ1-1, the V gene TRBV19; 7 bases are a match to TRBD1. J lost 11 bases, V lost 3 bases, and 9 bases had no gene match. CDR3 length equals 13 residues. Germline V gives CDR1 LNHDA, CDR2 SQIVND (reference sequence). The CDR3 reads CASSIIRDSYAFF. Here the CDR3 DNA reads TGTGCCAGTAGTATTATCCGGGACAGCTACGCTTTCTTT.

V gene TRBV30 combines with J gene TRBJ1-1; possibly TRBD1 for D (6 bases). Trimming took 3 bases from V and 3 from J, leaving 11 bases between them. There are 13 residues in the CDR3. Germline V gene sequence: CDR1 GTSNPN, CDR2 SVGIG (reference sequence). Written as DNA, the CDR3 is TGTGCCTGGAGCCGACAGGCATACACTGAAGCTTTCTTT. Amino acid sequence: CAWSRQAYTEAFF.

This chain links TRBV13 with TRBJ1-2, with D perhaps TRBD1 (5 bases). This CDR3 comprises 15 residues. CDR1 PRHDT and CDR2 FYEKMQ come from the germline V gene (reference sequence). Trimming pared 3 bases from V and 2 bases from J, leaving 13 bases between. The CDR3 reads CASSFSGRVNYGYTF. The CDR3 nucleotides are TGTGCCAGCAGCTTTTCGGGCAGGGTAAACTATGGCTACACCTTC. Combining the CDR3 with reference TRBV13 and TRBJ1-2 gives the whole variable domain AAGVIQSPRHLIKEKRETATLKCYPIPRHDTVYWYQQGPGQDPQFLISFYEKMQSDKGSIPDRFSAQQFSDYHSELNMSSLELGDSALYFCASSFSGRVNYGYTFGSGTRLTVV.

J is TRBJ1-2 and V is TRBV5-6, with 7 nucleotides matching TRBD1. V dropped 3 bases and J dropped 4; count of bases not matched to a gene: 3. The CDR3 totals 13 residues. The germline V gene has CDR1 SGHDT and CDR2 YYEEEE. This chain's CDR3 is CASSSTGIYGYTF. The CDR3 coding sequence is TGTGCCAGCAGCTCGACAGGGATCTATGGCTACACCTTC.

This chain uses TRBV2 with TRBJ1-3; D is undetermined. The germline CDR1 and CDR2 sequences are SNHLY and FYNNEI. CDR3 size: 15 residues. V was clipped by 4 bases and J by 0 bases, with 10 bases between them. CDR3 in DNA: TGTGCCAGCAGTGGGTTTTACAGCTCTGGAAACACCATATATTTT. It specifies CASSGFYSSGNTIYF.

The chain carries TRBV5-1 and TRBJ1-1; 10 bases line up with TRBD1. This CDR3 is 16 amino acids long. Germline V gene data show CDR1 as SGHRS and CDR2 as YFSETQ. V shed 4 bases, J shed 2 bases, and the junction held 8 bases outside the gene matches. The CDR3 here is CASSAQTGGGNTEAFF. In DNA form, the CDR3 reads TGCGCCAGCAGCGCCCAGACAGGGGGCGGTAACACTGAAGCTTTCTTT.

The V gene is TRBV7-9, the J gene TRBJ1-1, with 7 bases identical to TRBD1. V was clipped by 5 bases and J by 1 base; unmatched bases: 4. The CDR3 is 14 amino acids. The V gene's germline CDR1 is SEHNR and CDR2 FQNEAQ (reference sequence). The CDR3 sequence is CASSLAGGNTEAFF. The CDR3 DNA is TGTGCCAGCAGCCTTGCAGGGGGGAACACTGAAGCTTTCTTT.

CDR3 coding DNA: TGTGCCAGCAGCTTAGGATCGGGACAGAGCCGAAACACCATATATTTT. This codes for CASSLGSGQSRNTIYF. This chain joins TRBV5-4 and TRBJ1-3, with TRBD1 identical over 7 bases. The V gene end was trimmed by 2 bases and the J gene end by 5 bases; junction bases not matched to a gene: 10. The germline CDR1 and CDR2 sequences are SGHNT and YYREEE (reference sequence). The CDR3 totals 16 residues. The full variable domain, with the rest looked up from reference TRBV5-4 and TRBJ1-3, is ETGVTQSPTHLIKTRGQQVTLRCSSQSGHNTVSWYQQALGQGPQFIFQYYREEENGRGNFPPRFSGLQFPNYSSELNVNALELDDSALYLCASSLGSGQSRNTIYFGEGSWLTVV.

V and J are TRBV18 and TRBJ1-2, with D hard to call. Germline lookup yields CDR1 KGHSH and CDR2 LQKENI. Trimming removed 4 bases at V and 5 bases at J, with 11 bases between. The CDR3 is 13 amino acids. DNA for the CDR3: TGTGCCAGCTCACTCGGACGGGAATATGGCTACACCTTC. This translates into CASSLGREYGYTF.

This chain connects TRBV29-1 to TRBJ1-1; 7 bases map to TRBD1. The length of the CDR3 is 12 residues. CDR1 SQVTM and CDR2 ANQGSEA come from the germline V gene. In DNA form, the CDR3 reads TGCAGTGCGGGACAGTTCAACACTGAAGCTTTCTTT. Translating gives CSAGQFNTEAFF.